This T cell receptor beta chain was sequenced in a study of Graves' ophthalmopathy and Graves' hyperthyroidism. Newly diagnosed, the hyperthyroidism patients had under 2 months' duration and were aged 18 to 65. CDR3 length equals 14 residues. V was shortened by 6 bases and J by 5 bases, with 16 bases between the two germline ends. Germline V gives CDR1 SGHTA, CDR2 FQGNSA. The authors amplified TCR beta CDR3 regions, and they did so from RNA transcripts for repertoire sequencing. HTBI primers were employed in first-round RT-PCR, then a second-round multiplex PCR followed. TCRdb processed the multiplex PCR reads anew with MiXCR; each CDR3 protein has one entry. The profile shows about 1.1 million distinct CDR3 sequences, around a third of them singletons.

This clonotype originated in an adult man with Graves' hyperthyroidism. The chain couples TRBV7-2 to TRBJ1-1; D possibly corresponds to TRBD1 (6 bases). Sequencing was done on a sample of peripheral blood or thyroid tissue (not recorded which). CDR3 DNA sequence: TGTGCCAGCAGGTGGGGGGAGGGGGGTACTGAAGCTTTCTTT. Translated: CASRWGEGGTEAFF. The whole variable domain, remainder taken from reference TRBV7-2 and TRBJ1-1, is GAGVSQSPSNKVTEKGKDVELRCDPISGHTALYWYRQSLGQGLEFLIYFQGNSAPDKSGLPSDRFSAERTGGSVSTLTIQRTQQEDSAVYLCASRWGEGGTEAFFGQGTRLTVV.